This passage covers 6 T cell receptor beta chains from one sample sequenced in a study of beta chain features in type 1 diabetes. Whole-study results and caveats: Moderately but significantly shorter TCRB CDR3s were found in Type 1 diabetes patients in all four CD4+ subsets.

Expressed TCRB transcripts were sequenced because the entire RNA isolate underwent reverse transcription. Profiling relied on immunoSEQ multiplex PCR, and the TCRdb table lists in-frame clones only, not all of them. The sample includes about 740,000 clones, 13% of them seen just once. Their target antigens are unknown. The sequenced material came from naive CD4+ T cells from blood. The receptors were gathered from a man aged 18-30 years with type 1 diabetes.

This clone was seen a handful of times. The CDR3 bases are TGCAGCGTCACCGACGGTATCCTAAGCAACGAGCAGTACTTC. It specifies CSVTDGILSNEQYF. The rearrangement joins TRBV29-1 to TRBJ2-7, with D unresolved. CDR3 length: 14 residues. Germline V gene sequence: CDR1 SQVTM, CDR2 ANQGSEA. The V end was cut by 6 bases, the J end by 5 bases, with 20 bases between.

The table lists this clone with a few counts. The chain employs TRBV6-5 and TRBJ1-2; maybe TRBD1 (5 bases). V was cut by 5 bases and J by 1 base, with 8 bases left in between. The CDR3 runs to 13 residues. Germline V lookup: CDR1 MNHEY, CDR2 SVGAGI. The chain's CDR3 is CASSRQFNYGYTF. In DNA form, the CDR3 reads TGTGCCAGCAGTCGACAGTTTAACTATGGCTACACCTTC.

This clone occurred a few times. V usage is TRBV10-3 and J usage is TRBJ2-5, with D maybe TRBD1 (6 bases). Trimming took off 3 bases at V and 4 bases at J, with 12 bases between the two ends. CDR1 ENHRY and CDR2 SYGVKD come from the germline V gene. The CDR3 length is 14 residues. The CDR3 nucleotides read TGTGCCATCAGTGAACTAGGGGGAAGAGAGACCCAGTACTTC. Protein: CAISELGGRETQYF.

This clone was detected a few times. The sample contains more than one DNA sequence encoding this CDR3. The V gene is TRBV18, the J gene TRBJ2-3; a possible D gene is TRBD2 (5 bases). V was pared by 6 bases and J by 0 bases, with 10 bases between. CDR1 and CDR2 (germline): KGHSH, LQKENI. CDR3 length: 14 amino acids. The CDR3, as DNA: TGTGCCAGCTCGCCGCCGGGGAGCACAGATACGCAGTATTTT. It codes for CASSPPGSTDTQYF.

The chain links TRBV15 to TRBJ2-6; D is unresolved. The germline V and J ends were trimmed by 6 bases and 2 bases, with 5 bases remaining between them. This CDR3 contains 13 residues. Per germline, CDR1 LNHNV and CDR2 YYDKDF (reference sequence). This chain's CDR3 is CATRGTGANVLTF. The CDR3 DNA reads as TGTGCCACCAGGGGAACTGGGGCCAACGTCCTGACTTTC.

A word on this clone: Within the sample, other DNA sequences also encode this same CDR3. The chain recombines TRBV6-5 with TRBJ1-6; unclear D gene. Looked up from germline, CDR1 is MNHEY and CDR2 is SVGAGI. The CDR3 contains 14 residues. Trimming took off 2 bases at V and 7 bases at J, with 9 bases between the two ends. CDR3 in amino acids: CASSYGEGNSPLHF. The DNA of the CDR3 is TGTGCCAGCAGTTACGGGGAGGGAAATTCACCCCTCCACTTT.